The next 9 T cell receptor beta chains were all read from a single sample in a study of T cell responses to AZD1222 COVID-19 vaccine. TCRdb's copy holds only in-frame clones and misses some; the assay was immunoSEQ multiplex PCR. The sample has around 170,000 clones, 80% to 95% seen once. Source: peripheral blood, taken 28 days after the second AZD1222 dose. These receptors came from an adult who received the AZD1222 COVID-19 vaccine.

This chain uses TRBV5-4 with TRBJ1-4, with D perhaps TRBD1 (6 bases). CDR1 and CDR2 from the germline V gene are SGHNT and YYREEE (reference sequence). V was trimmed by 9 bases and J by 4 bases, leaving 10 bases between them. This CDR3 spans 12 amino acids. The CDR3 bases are TGTGCCATGACAGGTGTTAATGAAAAACTGTTTTTT. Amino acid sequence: CAMTGVNEKLFF.

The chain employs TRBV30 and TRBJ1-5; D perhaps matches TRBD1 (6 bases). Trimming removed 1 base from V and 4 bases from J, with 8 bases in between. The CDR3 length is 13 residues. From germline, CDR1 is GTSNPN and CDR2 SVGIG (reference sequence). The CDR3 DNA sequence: TGTGCCTGGAGTGGGACAGATAATCAGCCCCAGCATTTT. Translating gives CAWSGTDNQPQHF.

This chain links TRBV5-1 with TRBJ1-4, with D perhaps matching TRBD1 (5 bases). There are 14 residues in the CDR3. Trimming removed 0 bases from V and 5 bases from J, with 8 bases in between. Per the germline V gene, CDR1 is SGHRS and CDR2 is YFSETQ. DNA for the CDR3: TGCGCCAGCAGCTTGGGCAGGGCGAATGAAAAACTGTTTTTT. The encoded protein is CASSLGRANEKLFF.

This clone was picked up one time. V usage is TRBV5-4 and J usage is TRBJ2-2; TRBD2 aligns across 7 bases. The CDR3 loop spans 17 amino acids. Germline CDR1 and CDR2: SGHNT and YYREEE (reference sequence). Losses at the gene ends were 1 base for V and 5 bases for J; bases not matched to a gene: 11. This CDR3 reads CASSLPGLGGGTGELFF. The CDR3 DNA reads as TGTGCCAGCAGCTTGCCCGGATTGGGGGGAGGGACCGGGGAGCTGTTTTTT.

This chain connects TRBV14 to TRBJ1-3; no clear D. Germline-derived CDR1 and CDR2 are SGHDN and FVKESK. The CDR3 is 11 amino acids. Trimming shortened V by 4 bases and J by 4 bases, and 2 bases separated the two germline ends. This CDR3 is CASSPGNTIYF. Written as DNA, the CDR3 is TGTGCCAGCAGCCCGGGAAACACCATATATTTT.

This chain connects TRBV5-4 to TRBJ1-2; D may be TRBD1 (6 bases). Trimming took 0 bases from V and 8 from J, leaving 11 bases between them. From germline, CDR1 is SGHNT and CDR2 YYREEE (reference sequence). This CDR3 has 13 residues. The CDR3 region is CASSLAGGGGYTF. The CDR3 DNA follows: TGTGCCAGCAGCTTGGCCGGAGGGGGGGGCTACACCTTC.

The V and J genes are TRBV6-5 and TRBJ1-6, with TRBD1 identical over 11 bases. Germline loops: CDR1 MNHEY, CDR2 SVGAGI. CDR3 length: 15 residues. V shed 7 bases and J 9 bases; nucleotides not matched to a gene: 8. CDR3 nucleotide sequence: TGTGCCAGCACCCTAACCGGGACAGGGGGTTCACCCCTCCACTTT. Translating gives CASTLTGTGGSPLHF.

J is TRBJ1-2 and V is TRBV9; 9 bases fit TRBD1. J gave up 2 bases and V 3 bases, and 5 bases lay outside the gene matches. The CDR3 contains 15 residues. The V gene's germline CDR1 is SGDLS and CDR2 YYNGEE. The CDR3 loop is CASSAGQGMNYGYTF. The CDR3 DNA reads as TGTGCCAGCAGCGCAGGACAGGGGATGAACTATGGCTACACCTTC.

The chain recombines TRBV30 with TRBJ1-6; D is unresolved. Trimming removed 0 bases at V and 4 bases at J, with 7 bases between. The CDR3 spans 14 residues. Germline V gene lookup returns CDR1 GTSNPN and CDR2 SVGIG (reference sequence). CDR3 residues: CAWSVRAYNSPLHF. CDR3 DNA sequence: TGTGCCTGGAGTGTACGGGCGTATAATTCACCCCTCCACTTT.